Presented here are 20 T cell receptor beta chains from one specimen sequenced in a study of Ad26.COV2.S vaccination and SARS-CoV-2 variants (dated by TCRdb to about 2021). In the paper's terms, the treatment or condition label means: 15 to 20 received Ad26.COV2.S at low or high dose, single or two shots; a few received placebo; per-sample allocation not given. For vaccine and placebo recipients, repertoires were sequenced using samples collected on day 63 after the first injection. Library preparation was by the immunoSEQ multiplex PCR assay. Drawn from immuneACCESS, this table holds only the in-frame rearrangements with V and J called that TCRdb kept. Clones are partly lost; checked studies trace under half to an unresolved V gene and leave the rest unexplained. The sample table holds around 450,000 clones, of which around 91% were seen once. Around 4.5% of the sample goes to the ten largest clones.

This material consisted of peripheral blood, taken in a trial of Ad26.COV2.S vaccine versus placebo. The receptors shown here come from a person between 18 and 59 years old who received the Ad26.COV2.S COVID-19 vaccine or a placebo.

The chain has TRBV9 and TRBJ2-6, with TRBD1 matching over 9 bases. This CDR3 spans 17 amino acids. Losses at the gene ends were 5 bases for V and 2 bases for J; bases not matched to a gene: 8. In germline, CDR1 is SGDLS, CDR2 YYNGEE. The CDR3: CASRSRDRVPGANVLTF. The CDR3 DNA reads TGTGCCAGCAGGTCCCGGGACAGGGTGCCTGGGGCCAACGTCCTGACTTTC.

V gene TRBV7-3 combines with J gene TRBJ2-1; 8 bases agree with TRBD2. The CDR3 loop spans 14 amino acids. V was pared by 5 bases and J by 8 bases, with 8 bases of the junction left unmatched. Germline CDR1 and CDR2: SGHTA and FQGTGA. The CDR3, as DNA: TGTGCCAGCAGCGTAGGACTAGCCGGTGATGAGCAGTTCTTC. Its translation: CASSVGLAGDEQFF.

The chain employs TRBV16 and TRBJ1-4; 7 bases agree with TRBD1. Trimming took 4 bases from V and 12 from J; bases not matched to a gene: 11. The CDR3 is 14 amino acids. Germline CDR1 KGHSY, CDR2 FQNENV. CDR3 sequence: CASSPRQGGGELFF. The CDR3 DNA reads as TGTGCCAGCAGCCCTCGACAGGGAGGAGGAGAACTGTTTTTT.

The chain has TRBV28 and TRBJ1-5; tentative D call: TRBD1 (6 bases). The ends were cut back, 6 bases at V and 5 bases at J, with 14 bases in the middle. The germline gives CDR1 MDHEN, CDR2 SYDVKM. This CDR3 comprises 14 residues. CDR3 sequence (DNA): TGTGCCAGCAGCGCAAACAGGGCCGATCAGCCCCAGCATTTT. Amino acids: CASSANRADQPQHF. Together with reference TRBV28 and TRBJ1-5, the CDR3 gives the full variable domain: DVKVTQSSRYLVKRTGEKVFLECVQDMDHENMFWYRQDPGLGLRLIYFSYDVKMKEKGDIPEGYSVSREKKERFSLILESASTNQTSMYLCASSANRADQPQHFGDGTRLSIL.

The chain combines TRBV6-6 with TRBJ2-1; 7 positions agree with TRBD2. Trimming cost V 6 bases and J 6 bases; bases outside gene matches: 8. Germline CDR1 MNHNY, CDR2 SVGAGI (reference sequence). The CDR3 has 14 residues. The CDR3 DNA reads as TGTGCCAGCAGCTGGGGGGGAATGGCCAATGAGCAGTTCTTC. This codes for CASSWGGMANEQFF.

This sequence joins TRBV14 and TRBJ2-7; a weak D match, TRBD1 (6 bases). Germline V CDR1 and CDR2: SGHDN, FVKESK. The CDR3 length is 14 residues. Trimming removed 4 bases at V and 0 bases at J, with 10 bases between. DNA for the CDR3: TGTGCCAGCAGCCGTTGGGGGCCCTCCTACGAGCAGTACTTC. Encoded protein: CASSRWGPSYEQYF.

CDR3 residues: CASSSIGGGLAGPYEQYF. CDR3 bases: TGTGCCAGCAGTTCCATAGGGGGGGGACTAGCGGGGCCCTACGAGCAGTACTTC. V is TRBV28 and J is TRBJ2-7, with 13 bases fitting TRBD2. The germline V gene encodes CDR1 MDHEN and CDR2 SYDVKM. Losses at the gene ends were 4 bases for V and 2 bases for J; bases not matched to a gene: 11. The CDR3 has 18 amino acids.

The genes are TRBV5-1 and TRBJ2-5; D gene uncertain. The CDR3 contains 12 residues. Trimming took 5 bases from V and 4 from J, leaving 9 bases between them. Germline-derived CDR1 and CDR2 are SGHRS and YFSETQ. DNA of the CDR3: TGCGCCAGCAGTGGTGGGATAGAGACCCAGTACTTC. Translation: CASSGGIETQYF. The complete variable domain, with remaining parts taken from reference TRBV5-1 and TRBJ2-5, reads KAGVTQTPRYLIKTRGQQVTLSCSPISGHRSVSWYQQTPGQGLQFLFEYFSETQRNKGNFPGRFSGRQFSNSRSEMNVSTLELGDSALYLCASSGGIETQYFGPGTRLLVL.

The V gene is TRBV4-2, the J gene TRBJ2-7; 8 bases are a match to TRBD2. This CDR3 region has 18 residues. Germline trimming cut 1 base from V and 0 bases from J; bases unmatched to any gene: 11. CDR1 and CDR2 from the germline V gene are LGHNA and YNFKEQ. CDR3 nucleotides: TGTGCCAGCAGCCAAGCCGGGAGGGGGAGCTCTAGCTCCTACGAGCAGTACTTC. Its protein is CASSQAGRGSSSSYEQYF.

In this sample, this clone turned up once. The chain links TRBV27 to TRBJ2-7; D tentatively fits TRBD1 or TRBD2 (5 bases each). The length of the CDR3 is 16 residues. Germline V gene data show CDR1 as MNHEY and CDR2 as SMNVEV (reference sequence). V lost 5 bases to trimming and J lost 4 bases, with 21 bases between them. The CDR3 spells CASSPREGVSKYEQYF. CDR3 sequence (DNA): TGTGCCAGCAGTCCCCGGGAAGGGGTGTCTAAATACGAGCAGTACTTC.

This clone was counted once. This chain connects TRBV7-2 to TRBJ1-2; 12 bases are a match to TRBD1. With V trimmed by 7 bases and J by 2 bases, 8 bases remained unmatched. Looked up from germline, CDR1 is SGHTA and CDR2 is FQGNSA. The CDR3 spans 16 residues. CDR3 loop: CASKRDRGRRNYGYTF. The CDR3 DNA is TGTGCCAGCAAGAGGGACAGGGGGCGACGGAACTATGGCTACACCTTC.

J is TRBJ1-6 and V is TRBV28; TRBD1 matches at 11 bases. Germline V gene sequence: CDR1 MDHEN, CDR2 SYDVKM. Losses at the gene ends were 5 bases for V and 10 bases for J; bases not matched to a gene: 10. This CDR3 contains 16 residues. CDR3 residues: CASSLSGQGAGSPLHF. The DNA for the CDR3 is TGTGCCAGCAGTCTAAGCGGACAGGGGGCAGGGTCACCCCTCCACTTT.

This chain connects TRBV9 to TRBJ2-1, with 8 bases matching TRBD1. J lost 9 bases, V lost 3 bases, and 8 bases had no gene match. This CDR3 contains 14 residues. Germline loops: CDR1 SGDLS, CDR2 YYNGEE. Here the CDR3 DNA reads TGTGCCAGCAGCGCCCACCGGACAGGGTTTGAGCAGTTCTTC. As protein: CASSAHRTGFEQFF.

The chain couples TRBV7-8 to TRBJ1-5, with 7 bases identical to TRBD1. V shed 6 bases, J shed 2 bases, and the junction held 4 bases outside the gene matches. Germline CDR1 SGHVS, CDR2 FQNEAQ. The CDR3 consists of 14 residues. The CDR3 spells CASSTGQGNQPQHF. In DNA, the CDR3 is TGTGCCAGCAGTACAGGACAGGGCAATCAGCCCCAGCATTTT.

The chain links TRBV5-6 to TRBJ2-7, with 8 bases lining up with TRBD1. V was clipped by 4 bases and J by 7 bases; unmatched bases: 10. From germline, CDR1 is SGHDT and CDR2 YYEEEE. The CDR3 is 14 amino acids. As DNA, the CDR3 is TGTGCCAGCAGCCCCGGGACAGGTCTTGGGGAGCAGTACTTC. Protein sequence: CASSPGTGLGEQYF.

The gene calls are TRBV27 and TRBJ2-7; 12 nucleotides align to TRBD2. The CDR3 length is 15 residues. The J segment lost 4 bases and the V segment lost 2 bases, leaving 3 bases of the junction unmatched. Germline V gene sequence: CDR1 MNHEY, CDR2 SMNVEV (reference sequence). The CDR3 region has the DNA TGTGCCAGCAGTTTAACCGGGACTAGCGGGTACGAGCAGTACTTC. It specifies CASSLTGTSGYEQYF.

The chain has TRBV18 and TRBJ2-6, with TRBD2 matching over 12 bases. V was pared by 5 bases and J by 0 bases, with 2 bases of the junction left unmatched. There are 17 residues in the CDR3. CDR1 is KGHSH and CDR2 is LQKENI in the germline V gene. The CDR3 reads CASSATSGSSGANVLTF. CDR3 sequence (DNA): TGTGCCAGCTCAGCGACTAGCGGGAGCTCTGGGGCCAACGTCCTGACTTTC.

This clone appeared a single time. The chain is built from TRBV28 and TRBJ2-7; the D is unclear. This CDR3 region has 13 residues. Trimming cost V 4 bases and J 3 bases, with 10 bases left between them. The germline V gene encodes CDR1 MDHEN and CDR2 SYDVKM. CDR3 nucleotide sequence: TGTGCCAGCAGTTCCTCCCCGCTCTACGAGCAGTACTTC. Protein product: CASSSSPLYEQYF.

The genes are TRBV20-1 and TRBJ2-7, with D unclear. Trimming took 6 bases from V and 2 from J, leaving 5 bases between them. The length of the CDR3 is 10 residues. Germline V gene sequence: CDR1 DFQATT, CDR2 SNEGSKA (reference sequence). Here the CDR3 DNA reads TGCAGTGCGGCGGCCTACGAGCAGTACTTC. It codes for CSAAAYEQYF.

The gene calls are TRBV3-1 (or the pseudogene TRBV3-2) and TRBJ2-2; 11 bases align to TRBD1. V was pared by 1 base and J by 6 bases, with 4 bases of the junction left unmatched. This CDR3 spans 16 amino acids. CDR1 is LGHDT, CDR2 YNNKEL, per germline (reference sequence). The CDR3 here is CASSQARTGGPGELFF. CDR3 nucleotide sequence: TGTGCCAGCAGCCAAGCCCGGACAGGGGGCCCCGGGGAGCTGTTTTTT.